The clone carrying this T cell receptor (beta chain) occurred once. The data stem from a study of cytomegalovirus exposure and HLA in healthy donors. Use of 60 Vbeta and 13 Jbeta primers characterized the PCR. Clones were read by immunoSEQ multiplex PCR, and TCRdb kept only the in-frame ones, dropping some. Seen here are approximately 190,000 clones, 84% observed once, and the top ten hold 0.25% to 0.3%. V lost 5 bases, J lost 4 bases, and 2 bases stayed unmatched. CDR1 and CDR2 from the germline V gene are SGHAT and FQNNGV. This CDR3 has 13 residues. This receptor was taken from a boy under 18 in good health and CMV-seronegative. This chain uses TRBV11-2 with TRBJ1-1, with 9 bases fitting TRBD1. The source material was PBMCs. The DNA for the CDR3 is TGTGCCAGCAGCGTGACAGGGGGCACTGAAGCTTTCTTT. It codes for CASSVTGGTEAFF.